Listed below are T cell receptor beta chains from one sample, sequenced in a study of CD8 T cells in ankylosing spondylitis. TCRdb re-analysed the 5' RACE reads in MiXCR, keeping a single row per CDR3 protein. The sample shows 700,000 to 850,000 distinct CDR3 sequences, over 9.5% of them seen only once. Material for sequencing was blood, either unsorted or a sorted T cell fraction (not recorded which). The receptors derive from a male donor with ankylosing spondylitis. CDR3s include the opening cysteine and the closing phenylalanine or tryptophan. A D gene is named only where the DNA matches it firmly. Rows may omit the clone size; those that give it use once, few, many or a size class.

j_call v_call clone_size d_call cdr3_nt cdr3_aa
TRBJ2-7 TRBV20-1 many . TGCAGTGCTAGCGCCCCGGACAGTACCTACGAGCAGTACTTC CSASAPDSTYEQYF
TRBJ1-4 TRBV5-5 few . TGTGCCAGCAGCTTAGTTGGGACGCGTAATGAAAAACTGTTTTTT CASSLVGTRNEKLFF
TRBJ1-4 TRBV5-1 . . TGCGCCAGCAGCTTGGGGTCGACGGGGCGAAATGAAAAACTGTTTTTT CASSLGSTGRNEKLFF
TRBJ1-6 TRBV20-1 many . TGCAGTGCTAGGGACAGAGATTATAATTCACCCCTCCACTTT CSARDRDYNSPLHF
TRBJ2-5 TRBV29-1 few TRBD2 TGCAGCGTTGCGCCGACTAGCGGGAGAGAGACCCAGTACTTC CSVAPTSGRETQYF
TRBJ1-1 TRBV5-1 many . TGCGCCAGCAGCTTGGTTCCAGGCAGAGACACTGAAGCTTTCTTT CASSLVPGRDTEAFF
TRBJ2-1 TRBV5-1 many . TGCGCCAGCAGCTGGGGGGTCCGCGGCCCCTACAATGAGCAGTTCTTC CASSWGVRGPYNEQFF
TRBJ1-1 TRBV3-1 many TRBD1 TGTGCCAGCAGCCCGGTCGACAGGGCGAACACTGAAGCTTTCTTT CASSPVDRANTEAFF
TRBJ1-2 TRBV2 few . TGTGCCAGCAGTGAAGACCCGGTCTATGGCTACACCTTC CASSEDPVYGYTF
TRBJ2-5 TRBV27 few TRBD1 TGTGCCAGCAGTTTCTCCCACGGACAGGGAATAGAGACCCAGTACTTC CASSFSHGQGIETQYF